This entry lists 3 T cell receptor beta chains sequenced from one sample in a study of cytomegalovirus exposure and HLA in healthy donors. The protocol was immunoSEQ multiplex PCR, while the TCRdb copy is restricted to in-frame clones and leaves out a portion. The table lists 120,000 to 150,000 clones, around 87% of them singletons. The source material was PBMCs. These receptors came from a man aged 18 to 29 in good health and CMV-seropositive.

The chain couples TRBV6-5 to TRBJ2-5; 9 nucleotides match TRBD1. Germline loops: CDR1 MNHEY, CDR2 SVGAGI. The V gene end was trimmed by 5 bases and the J gene end by 5 bases; junction bases not matched to a gene: 9. CDR3 length equals 15 residues. The CDR3 sequence is CASSTGTGLGETQYF. The CDR3 DNA follows: TGTGCCAGCAGTACCGGGACAGGGTTAGGGGAGACCCAGTACTTC.

This clone was seen a single time. V is TRBV19 and J is TRBJ1-1; no reliable D call. V was pared by 3 bases and J by 8 bases, with 13 bases between. This CDR3 comprises 13 residues. Per germline, CDR1 LNHDA and CDR2 SQIVND (reference sequence). The CDR3 sequence is CASSILSLQEAFF. The CDR3 region has the DNA TGTGCCAGTAGTATTTTATCGTTGCAGGAAGCTTTCTTT. Complete variable domain (other parts from reference TRBV19 and TRBJ1-1): DGGITQSPKYLFRKEGQNVTLSCEQNLNHDAMYWYRQDPGQGLRLIYYSQIVNDFQKGDIAEGYSVSREKKESFPLTVTSAQKNPTAFYLCASSILSLQEAFFGQGTRLTVV.

The rearrangement joins TRBV6-5 to TRBJ2-7; D might be TRBD2 (5 bases). Germline CDR1 MNHEY, CDR2 SVGAGI. V lost 0 bases, J lost 2 bases, and 11 bases lay in between. CDR3 size: 15 residues. The CDR3 DNA reads as TGTGCCAGCAGTTACTCGAGGGCTAGAACCTACGAGCAGTACTTC. This translates into CASSYSRARTYEQYF.